This T cell receptor (beta chain) was retrieved from a study of blood T cell repertoires in COVID-19. The V gene lost 0 bases and the J gene lost 7 bases, with 22 bases spanning the gap. Germline CDR1 LGHDT, CDR2 YNNKEL (reference sequence). This CDR3 has 19 residues. Authors' data handling: Amplification from reference gene primers served as the basis for estimated nucleated cell counts. The method was immunoSEQ multiplex PCR; TCRdb's version includes in-frame clones alone and lacks a portion of them. The V and J calls and clone size are taken from that table; D and trimming were inferred from the DNA. The sample holds around 150,000 clones, approximately 90% seen once.

This TCR derives from a woman in her 70s with COVID-19, enrolled during active disease. The V gene is TRBV3-1 (or the pseudogene TRBV3-2), the J gene TRBJ1-6, with TRBD1 as a possible D gene (6 bases). The material sequenced was peripheral blood. CDR3 coding DNA: TGTGCCAGCAGCCAAGATGTGAGGGGTTACACAGGGAGAAATTCACCCCTCCACTTT. Translation gives CASSQDVRGYTGRNSPLHF.